The clone carrying this T cell receptor (beta chain) has ten or more counts. As yet, its antigen is unknown. With listed TCR primers and previously described methods, bulk TCR libraries were prepared. MiXCR, applied by TCRdb to the PCR reads, yields one record per CDR3 protein. Here the sample spans about 63,000 distinct CDR3 sequences, under 20% being singletons. J was trimmed by 3 bases and V by 1 base; bases with no gene match: 0. The germline CDR1 and CDR2 sequences are MGHRA and YSYEKL. The CDR3 contains 13 residues. The data stem from a study of molecular identifiers for immune sequencing clone quantification. The study's findings and limits: In naive cells, clones above 20 RNA copies held under 1% of molecules, whereas in effector cells they held over 98%.

The naive CD8 libraries originated from between roughly 18,000 and 1,000,000 sorted cells and drew on 10%, 30% or 50% RNA. Naive CD8 T cell sorting was performed on the CD8+CD4-CCR7+CD45RA+ phenotype. This receptor was obtained from a human donor in good health. Some libraries in this study had Jurkat cell RNA spiked in. The V call is TRBV4-1, the J call TRBJ2-7, with TRBD1 matching 7 bases. The sequenced material came from naive CD8+ T cells from blood, with Jurkat cell RNA spiked in. Subset here: FACS-sorted CD8+CD4-CCR7+CD45RA+ naive T cells. CDR3 loop: CASSQGTGYEQYF. For the CDR3, the DNA is TGCGCCAGCAGCCAAGGGACAGGCTACGAGCAGTACTTC.